Following are 30 T cell receptor beta chains from one sample sequenced in a study of beta chain features in type 1 diabetes. Since all of the isolated RNA was reverse transcribed, expressed TCRB transcripts were what got sequenced. Some clones are missing from TCRdb's copy, which holds only in-frame ones; the method was immunoSEQ multiplex PCR. The data contain hundreds of thousands of clones, roughly 14% of them singletons. The source material was naive CD4+ T cells from blood. Receptor source: a man aged 25-45 years in good health.

In its sample, this clone was seen a few times. This rearrangement joins TRBV7-2 to TRBJ1-2; D is unclear. V was trimmed by 8 bases and J by 4 bases, leaving 14 bases between them. The CDR3 sequence is 13 residues long. Germline V gene data show CDR1 as SGHTA and CDR2 as FQGNSA. CDR3 nucleotide sequence: TGTGCCAGCTCATTACCGGTCGCCTATGGCTACACCTTC. Protein product: CASSLPVAYGYTF.

This clone turned up a few times. V usage is TRBV6-6 and J usage is TRBJ2-2; D not certain. Germline CDR1 MNHNY, CDR2 SVGAGI (reference sequence). This CDR3 is built from 14 residues. The V gene lost 6 bases and the J gene lost 6 bases, with 14 bases spanning the gap. This chain's CDR3 is CASSPAAIPGELFF. CDR3 DNA sequence: TGTGCCAGCAGCCCGGCCGCGATTCCCGGGGAGCTGTTTTTT.

There are a few counts of this clone. This chain joins TRBV6-4 and TRBJ1-1; D gene ambiguous. The CDR3 loop spans 13 amino acids. Trimming removed 4 bases at V and 0 bases at J, with 6 bases between. CDR1 and CDR2 from the germline V gene are MRHNA and SNTAGT. Here the CDR3 reads CASSVEMNTEAFF. Written as DNA, the CDR3 is TGTGCCAGCAGTGTAGAGATGAACACTGAAGCTTTCTTT.

The rearrangement links TRBV6-5 to TRBJ2-1; TRBD2 matches at 8 bases. The CDR3 runs to 16 residues. J gave up 4 bases and V 2 bases, and 7 bases lay outside the gene matches. Germline lookup yields CDR1 MNHEY and CDR2 SVGAGI. DNA for the CDR3: TGTGCCAGCAGTTACACCAGCGGGAGCTCTTACAATGAGCAGTTCTTC. It translates to CASSYTSGSSYNEQFF.

The rearrangement uses TRBV5-1 and TRBJ2-5, with TRBD2 as a possible D gene (5 bases). Deletions cut 1 base from V and 3 bases from J, with 13 bases between. Germline V CDR1 and CDR2: SGHRS, YFSETQ. The CDR3 totals 15 residues. The CDR3 loop is CASSLFNGKEETQYF. Written as DNA, the CDR3 is TGCGCCAGCAGCTTGTTCAACGGGAAGGAAGAGACCCAGTACTTC.

J is TRBJ2-5 and V is TRBV29-1, with 7 bases lining up with TRBD2. Losses at the gene ends were 7 bases for V and 5 bases for J; bases not matched to a gene: 10. Germline CDR1 and CDR2: SQVTM and ANQGSEA. This CDR3 contains 13 residues. CDR3 coding DNA: TGCAGCGCTGCCCCGGGGGGAACTGAGACCCAGTACTTC. It translates to CSAAPGGTETQYF.

V gene TRBV5-6 combines with J gene TRBJ2-3; the D gene is possibly TRBD2 (6 bases). The CDR3 runs 14 residues. Per germline, CDR1 SGHDT and CDR2 YYEEEE. V lost 4 bases, J lost 3 bases, and 12 bases lay in between. For the CDR3, the DNA is TGTGCCAGCAGCCACCGTGCGGGGACAGATACGCAGTATTTT. Its protein is CASSHRAGTDTQYF.

This clone was detected a few times. The chain links TRBV7-2 to TRBJ2-7; D call uncertain. Germline V lookup: CDR1 SGHTA, CDR2 FQGNSA. The CDR3 covers 13 residues. Trimming removed 2 bases from V and 1 base from J, with 6 bases in between. CDR3 protein: CASSLQWSYEQYV. CDR3 in DNA: TGTGCCAGCAGCTTACAATGGTCCTACGAGCAGTACGTC.

About this clone itself: Other DNA sequences from this sample encode an identical CDR3 as well. The chain uses TRBV9 and TRBJ2-2, with unresolved D. Trimming removed 0 bases at V and 7 bases at J, with 4 bases between. The CDR3 runs 12 residues. Germline V gene lookup returns CDR1 SGDLS and CDR2 YYNGEE. Here the CDR3 DNA reads TGTGCCAGCAGCGTAGTTAACGGGGAGCTGTTTTTT. This sequence encodes CASSVVNGELFF. Based on the CDR3 plus reference TRBV9 and TRBJ2-2, the full variable domain is DSGVTQTPKHLITATGQRVTLRCSPRSGDLSVYWYQQSLDQGLQFLIQYYNGEERAKGNILERFSAQQFPDLHSELNLSSLELGDSALYFCASSVVNGELFFGEGSRLTVL.

The chain combines TRBV2 with TRBJ2-5; no clear D. CDR3 length equals 14 residues. Germline-derived CDR1 and CDR2 are SNHLY and FYNNEI. Trimming shortened V by 2 bases and J by 7 bases, and 14 bases separated the two germline ends. The CDR3, as DNA: TGTGCCAGCAGTGAACGTCCAGTGTCCGGGACCCAGTACTTC. It encodes CASSERPVSGTQYF.

This clone was seen a handful of times. V and J are TRBV7-9 and TRBJ2-1; D might be TRBD2 (6 bases). Trimming cost V 3 bases and J 4 bases, with 10 bases left between them. This CDR3 contains 14 residues. From germline, CDR1 is SEHNR and CDR2 FQNEAQ (reference sequence). This CDR3 reads CASSFRDLYNEQFF. The CDR3 DNA follows: TGTGCCAGCAGCTTCCGGGACTTGTACAATGAGCAGTTCTTC. The whole variable domain, remainder taken from reference TRBV7-9 and TRBJ2-1, is DTGVSQNPRHKITKRGQNVTFRCDPISEHNRLYWYRQTLGQGPEFLTYFQNEAQLEKSRLLSDRFSAERPKGSFSTLEIQRTEQGDSAMYLCASSFRDLYNEQFFGPGTRLTVL.

The chain has TRBV2 and TRBJ1-6, with D tentatively TRBD1 (5 bases). V gave up 7 bases and J gave up 7 bases, with 17 bases separating them. The CDR3 is 15 residues long. Germline V CDR1 and CDR2: SNHLY, FYNNEI. This CDR3 is CASTEGIVHNSPLHF. The CDR3 bases are TGTGCCAGCACCGAGGGGATAGTGCACAATTCACCCCTCCACTTT.

The V and J genes are TRBV11-2 and TRBJ2-5; D is perhaps TRBD2 (5 bases). This CDR3 has 16 residues. CDR1 is SGHAT and CDR2 is FQNNGV in the germline V gene. V was shortened by 2 bases and J by 4 bases, with 17 bases between the two germline ends. For the CDR3, the DNA is TGTGCCAGCAGCTTATCGGCCCCAGGAGGTCGAGAGACCCAGTACTTC. Translation gives CASSLSAPGGRETQYF.

The chain joins TRBV7-9 to TRBJ1-1; D unclear. Per germline, CDR1 SEHNR and CDR2 FQNEAQ (reference sequence). This CDR3 is 14 amino acids long. The V gene lost 4 bases and the J gene lost 1 base, with 10 bases spanning the gap. The CDR3, as DNA: TGTGCCAGCAGCTCATTCTGGGGGAACACTGAAGCTTTCTTT. Translated, it gives CASSSFWGNTEAFF.

This clone was counted between two and nine times. CDR3 sequence reads: CASSLTFETQYF. CDR3 DNA: TGTGCCAGCAGCTTGACATTTGAGACCCAGTACTTC. The chain is built from TRBV7-2 and TRBJ2-5; D not resolved. CDR1 SGHTA and CDR2 FQGNSA come from the germline V gene. Trimming left V 3 bases short and J 5 bases short, with 7 bases between. This CDR3 contains 12 residues.

The chain carries TRBV18 and TRBJ2-6; D might be TRBD2 (6 bases). V was trimmed by 10 bases and J by 0 bases, leaving 13 bases between them. The CDR3 is 15 residues long. Per germline, CDR1 KGHSH and CDR2 LQKENI. The CDR3 region is CATHGGLSGANVLTF. The CDR3 DNA follows: TGTGCCACCCACGGGGGACTCTCTGGGGCCAACGTCCTGACTTTC.

This clone has only a few counts. The V call is TRBV4-3, the J call TRBJ2-2, with D perhaps assigned TRBD1 or TRBD2 (5 bases each). Germline loops: CDR1 LGHNA, CDR2 YSLEER. This CDR3 has 16 residues. V was shortened by 4 bases and J by 2 bases, with 14 bases between the two germline ends. This chain's CDR3 is CASSRFGTSNTGELFF. CDR3 sequence (DNA): TGCGCCAGCAGCCGATTTGGGACCTCCAACACCGGGGAGCTGTTTTTT.

The genes are TRBV27 and TRBJ1-5; D is ambiguous. The CDR3 totals 16 residues. Looked up from germline, CDR1 is MNHEY and CDR2 is SMNVEV (reference sequence). V lost 5 bases, J lost 2 bases, and 16 bases lay in between. CDR3 sequence (DNA): TGTGCCAGCAGTCCCTGGGAAGCTAACGGCAATCAGCCCCAGCATTTT. It translates to CASSPWEANGNQPQHF.

In its sample, this clone was seen a few times. Possible read error: a much larger clone is one base away. In the same sample, other DNA sequences code for this CDR3. V is TRBV7-9 and J is TRBJ2-5; D uncertain. Looked up from germline, CDR1 is SEHNR and CDR2 is FQNEAQ (reference sequence). This CDR3 contains 11 residues. V shed 5 bases and J shed 3 bases, with 4 bases lying between them. CDR3 amino acids: CASSVKETQYF. The DNA for the CDR3 is TGTGCCAGCAGCGTCAAAGAGACCCAGTACTTC.

The sample holds one count of this clone. The genes are TRBV15 and TRBJ2-3; tentatively, D is TRBD1 (6 bases). Per germline, CDR1 LNHNV and CDR2 YYDKDF (reference sequence). Trimming removed 1 base from V and 2 bases from J, with 10 bases in between. This CDR3 has 15 amino acids. This CDR3 is CATSRGGQNTDTQYF. In DNA form, the CDR3 reads TGTGCCACCAGCAGAGGAGGACAGAACACAGATACGCAGTATTTT.

In its sample, this clone was seen a few times. This chain joins TRBV20-1 and TRBJ2-3, with unresolved D. Germline lookup yields CDR1 DFQATT and CDR2 SNEGSKA (reference sequence). CDR3 length: 11 amino acids. Between the trimmed V and J ends, which lost 6 bases and 0 bases, there was a span of 4 bases. The DNA for the CDR3 is TGCAGTGCGCAGAGCACAGATACGCAGTATTTT. Encoded protein: CSAQSTDTQYF.

This clone has a handful of counts. Other DNA sequences in this specimen translate into the identical CDR3. The chain is built from TRBV30 and TRBJ2-3, with 7 bases identical to TRBD2. Unmatched junction bases numbered 4, after V lost 0 bases and J lost 1 base. The germline gives CDR1 GTSNPN, CDR2 SVGIG (reference sequence). This CDR3 spans 15 amino acids. CDR3 in amino acids: CAWSVGLAGTDTQYF. In DNA form, the CDR3 reads TGTGCCTGGAGTGTGGGCCTAGCGGGCACAGATACGCAGTATTTT.

There are a few counts of this clone. The chain combines TRBV5-4 with TRBJ1-1; D gene ambiguous. CDR1 SGHNT and CDR2 YYREEE come from the germline V gene (reference sequence). The V end was cut by 3 bases, the J end by 3 bases, with 9 bases between. The CDR3 runs to 13 residues. The CDR3: CASSWARDTEAFF. For the CDR3, the DNA is TGTGCCAGCAGCTGGGCCCGGGACACTGAAGCTTTCTTT.

The V and J genes are TRBV30 and TRBJ1-4; 8 bases are a match to TRBD1. CDR1 is GTSNPN and CDR2 is SVGIG in the germline V gene (reference sequence). This CDR3 comprises 12 residues. V dropped 5 bases and J dropped 8; count of bases not matched to a gene: 4. CDR3 nucleotides: TGTGCCTGGGGACAGGGACAAGAAAAACTGTTTTTT. This codes for CAWGQGQEKLFF.

In this sample, this clone turned up a few times. This chain connects TRBV7-9 to TRBJ2-3; D not resolved. Germline V gene sequence: CDR1 SEHNR, CDR2 FQNEAQ (reference sequence). This CDR3 has 13 residues. Trimming removed 3 bases from V and 2 bases from J, with 6 bases in between. This CDR3 reads CASSFKDTDTQYF. Here the CDR3 DNA reads TGTGCCAGCAGCTTTAAAGACACAGATACGCAGTATTTT. Combining the CDR3 with reference TRBV7-9 and TRBJ2-3 gives the whole variable domain DTGVSQNPRHKITKRGQNVTFRCDPISEHNRLYWYRQTLGQGPEFLTYFQNEAQLEKSRLLSDRFSAERPKGSFSTLEIQRTEQGDSAMYLCASSFKDTDTQYFGPGTRLTVL.

This clone was observed a few times. This chain connects TRBV11-3 to TRBJ2-3; 8 bases are a match to TRBD2. Trimming at V came to 5 bases and at J to 7 bases, leaving 11 bases not matched to a gene. Germline V CDR1 and CDR2: SGHNT, YENEEA. The CDR3 contains 15 residues. The CDR3 protein is CASSPAGTRSHTQYF. The CDR3 DNA sequence: TGTGCCAGCAGCCCGGCGGGGACTAGGTCACATACGCAGTATTTT.

This clone was seen more than once but under ten times. This rearrangement joins TRBV6-1 to TRBJ2-3, with D uncertain. Trimming stripped 6 bases from V and 2 bases from J, with 9 bases between. This CDR3 region has 13 residues. The germline V gene has CDR1 MNHNS and CDR2 SASEGT. The DNA of the CDR3 is TGTGCCAGCAGGGGCGTAGACACAGATACGCAGTATTTT. Its protein product is CASRGVDTDTQYF.

The gene calls are TRBV5-6 and TRBJ2-1, with a tentative D call TRBD2 (6 bases). Germline CDR1 and CDR2: SGHDT and YYEEEE. The CDR3 is made up of 13 amino acids. V lost 0 bases, J lost 11 bases, and 12 bases lay in between. The CDR3 sequence is CASSLGDLDQQFF. CDR3 coding DNA: TGTGCCAGCAGCTTGGGGGACTTAGATCAGCAGTTCTTC.

In this sample, this clone turned up a few times. DNA of the CDR3: TGTGCCATCAGTGCCGAAGGGATCTTCCAAGAGACCCAGTACTTC. Its translation: CAISAEGIFQETQYF. This sequence joins TRBV10-3 and TRBJ2-5; unclear D gene. Looked up from germline, CDR1 is ENHRY and CDR2 is SYGVKD. CDR3 length: 15 residues. Trimming removed 4 bases from V and 1 base from J, with 13 bases in between.

The chain uses TRBV5-1 and TRBJ2-1; D is undetermined. Trimming stripped 6 bases from V and 2 bases from J, with 12 bases between. The CDR3 extends over 14 amino acids. Germline lookup yields CDR1 SGHRS and CDR2 YFSETQ. The CDR3 is CASTSVGTYNEQFF. The CDR3 DNA reads as TGCGCCAGCACTTCTGTAGGAACCTACAATGAGCAGTTCTTC.